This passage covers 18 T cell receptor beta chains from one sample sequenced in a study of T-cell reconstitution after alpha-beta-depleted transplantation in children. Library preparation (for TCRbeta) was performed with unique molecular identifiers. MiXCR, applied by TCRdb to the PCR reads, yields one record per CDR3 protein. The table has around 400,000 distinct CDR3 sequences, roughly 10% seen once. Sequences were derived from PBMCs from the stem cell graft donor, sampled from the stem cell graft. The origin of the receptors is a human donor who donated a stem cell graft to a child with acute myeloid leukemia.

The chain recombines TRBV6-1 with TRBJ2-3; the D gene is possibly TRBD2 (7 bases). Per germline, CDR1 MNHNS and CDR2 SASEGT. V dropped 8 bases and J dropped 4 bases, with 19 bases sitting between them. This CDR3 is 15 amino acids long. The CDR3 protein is CASGEWGGLSDTQYF. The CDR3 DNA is TGTGCCAGCGGGGAATGGGGGGGGCTCTCAGATACGCAGTATTTT.

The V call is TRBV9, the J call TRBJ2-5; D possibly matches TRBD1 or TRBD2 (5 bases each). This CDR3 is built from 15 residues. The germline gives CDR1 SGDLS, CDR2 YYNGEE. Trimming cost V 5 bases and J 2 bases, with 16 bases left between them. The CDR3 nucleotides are TGTGCCAGCAGTGAGGCCGGGACGGATCAAGAGACCCAGTACTTC. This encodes CASSEAGTDQETQYF.

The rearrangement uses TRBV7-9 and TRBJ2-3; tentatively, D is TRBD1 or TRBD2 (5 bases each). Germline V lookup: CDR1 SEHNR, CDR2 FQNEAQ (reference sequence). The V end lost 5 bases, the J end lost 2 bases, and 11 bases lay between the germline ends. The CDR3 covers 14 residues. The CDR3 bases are TGTGCCAGCAGCCCGATAGGGACCACAGATACGCAGTATTTT. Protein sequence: CASSPIGTTDTQYF. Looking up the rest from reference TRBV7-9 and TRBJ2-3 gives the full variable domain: DTGVSQNPRHKITKRGQNVTFRCDPISEHNRLYWYRQTLGQGPEFLTYFQNEAQLEKSRLLSDRFSAERPKGSFSTLEIQRTEQGDSAMYLCASSPIGTTDTQYFGPGTRLTVL.

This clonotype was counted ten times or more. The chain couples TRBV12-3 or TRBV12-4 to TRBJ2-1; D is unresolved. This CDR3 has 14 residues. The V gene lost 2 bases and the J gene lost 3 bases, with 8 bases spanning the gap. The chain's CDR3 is CASSLSAYYNEQFF. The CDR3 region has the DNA TGTGCCAGCAGTTTATCGGCTTACTACAATGAGCAGTTCTTC.

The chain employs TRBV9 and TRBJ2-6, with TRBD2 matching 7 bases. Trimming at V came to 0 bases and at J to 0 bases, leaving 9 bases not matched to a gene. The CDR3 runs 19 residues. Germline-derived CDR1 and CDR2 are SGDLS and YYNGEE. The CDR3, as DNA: TGTGCCAGCAGCGTAGGGGGGGGAGGGATCGGCTCTGGGGCCAACGTCCTGACTTTC. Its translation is CASSVGGGGIGSGANVLTF.

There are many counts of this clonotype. CDR3 in amino acids: CASSTTGQPNYGYTF. For the CDR3, the DNA is TGTGCCAGCAGCACGACGGGACAGCCAAACTATGGCTACACCTTC. The chain employs TRBV7-9 and TRBJ1-2, with 7 bases identical to TRBD1. Per the germline V gene, CDR1 is SEHNR and CDR2 is FQNEAQ (reference sequence). Unmatched junction bases numbered 8, after V lost 5 bases and J lost 2 bases. The CDR3 consists of 15 residues. The full variable domain, completed using reference TRBV7-9 and TRBJ1-2, is DTGVSQNPRHKITKRGQNVTFRCDPISEHNRLYWYRQTLGQGPEFLTYFQNEAQLEKSRLLSDRFSAERPKGSFSTLEIQRTEQGDSAMYLCASSTTGQPNYGYTFGSGTRLTVV.

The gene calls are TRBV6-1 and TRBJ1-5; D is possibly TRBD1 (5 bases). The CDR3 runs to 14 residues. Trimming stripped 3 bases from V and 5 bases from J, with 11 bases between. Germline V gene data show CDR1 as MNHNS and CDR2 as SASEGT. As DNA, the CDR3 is TGTGCCAGCAGTGACAGGACAAGTTATCAGCCCCAGCATTTT. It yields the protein CASSDRTSYQPQHF.

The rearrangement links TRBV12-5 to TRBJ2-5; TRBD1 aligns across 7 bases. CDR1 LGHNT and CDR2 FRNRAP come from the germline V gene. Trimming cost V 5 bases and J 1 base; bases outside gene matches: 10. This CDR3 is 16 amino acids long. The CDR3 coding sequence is TGTGCTAGTGGTCCCCCTGACAGGGTCCCCCAAGAGACCCAGTACTTC. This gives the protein CASGPPDRVPQETQYF.

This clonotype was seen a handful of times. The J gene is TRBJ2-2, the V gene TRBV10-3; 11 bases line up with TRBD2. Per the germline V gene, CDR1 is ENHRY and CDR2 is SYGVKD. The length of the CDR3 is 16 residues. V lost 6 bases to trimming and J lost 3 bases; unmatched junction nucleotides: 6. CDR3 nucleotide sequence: TGTGCCATCAGAAAGGGACTAGCGGCCGACACCGGGGAGCTGTTTTTT. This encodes CAIRKGLAADTGELFF.

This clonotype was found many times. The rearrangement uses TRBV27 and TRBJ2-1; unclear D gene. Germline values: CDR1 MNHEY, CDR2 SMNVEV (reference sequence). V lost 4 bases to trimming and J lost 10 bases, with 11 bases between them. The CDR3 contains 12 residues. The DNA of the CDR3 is TGTGCCAGCAGTTCCCTGGCAGGCGAGCAGTTCTTC. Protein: CASSSLAGEQFF.

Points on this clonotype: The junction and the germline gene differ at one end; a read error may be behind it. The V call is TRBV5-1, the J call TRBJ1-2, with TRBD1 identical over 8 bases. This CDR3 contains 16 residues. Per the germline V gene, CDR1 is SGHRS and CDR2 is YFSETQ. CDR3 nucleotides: TGCGCCAGCGGATTCCCAACAGGGGGTCGGGACTATGGCGACACCTTC. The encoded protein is CASGFPTGGRDYGDTF.

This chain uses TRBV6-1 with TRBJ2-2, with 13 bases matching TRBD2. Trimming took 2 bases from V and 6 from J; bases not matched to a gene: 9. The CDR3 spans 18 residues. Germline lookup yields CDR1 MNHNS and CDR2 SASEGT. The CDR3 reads CASSELLAGGPVAGELFF. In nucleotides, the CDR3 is TGTGCCAGCAGTGAATTACTAGCGGGGGGGCCGGTAGCCGGGGAGCTGTTTTTT.

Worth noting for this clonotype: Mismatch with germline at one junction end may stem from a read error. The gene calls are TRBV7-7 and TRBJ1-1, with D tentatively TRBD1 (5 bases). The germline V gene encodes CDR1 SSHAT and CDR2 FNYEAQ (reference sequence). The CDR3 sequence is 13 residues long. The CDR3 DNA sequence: TGTGCTAGCAGCTTAGTTCGGGGGAGCGAAGCTTTCTTT. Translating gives CASSLVRGSEAFF.

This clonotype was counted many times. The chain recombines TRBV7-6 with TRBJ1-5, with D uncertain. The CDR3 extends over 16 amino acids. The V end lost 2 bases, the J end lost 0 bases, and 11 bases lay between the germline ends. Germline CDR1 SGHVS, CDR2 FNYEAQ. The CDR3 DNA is TGTGCCAGCAGCTTATTTCCGGGAGTTAGCAATCAGCCCCAGCATTTT. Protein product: CASSLFPGVSNQPQHF. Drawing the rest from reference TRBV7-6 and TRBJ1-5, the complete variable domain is GAGVSQSPRYKVTKRGQDVALRCDPISGHVSLYWYRQALGQGPEFLTYFNYEAQQDKSGLPNDRFSAERPEGSISTLTIQRTEQRDSAMYRCASSLFPGVSNQPQHFGDGTRLSIL.

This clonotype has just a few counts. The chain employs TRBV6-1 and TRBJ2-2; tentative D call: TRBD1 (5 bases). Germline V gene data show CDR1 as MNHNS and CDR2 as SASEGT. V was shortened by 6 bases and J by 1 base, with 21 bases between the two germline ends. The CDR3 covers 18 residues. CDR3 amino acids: CASSALRSGWMNTGELFF. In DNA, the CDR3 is TGTGCCAGCAGCGCCCTGCGCTCAGGGTGGATGAACACCGGGGAGCTGTTTTTT.

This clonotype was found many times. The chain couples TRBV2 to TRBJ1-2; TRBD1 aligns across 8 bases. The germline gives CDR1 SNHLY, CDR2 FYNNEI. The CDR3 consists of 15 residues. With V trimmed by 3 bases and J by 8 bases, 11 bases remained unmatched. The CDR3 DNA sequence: TGTGCCAGCAGTGAGGTAGTCGCCAGGGGGCTCGGCTACACCTTC. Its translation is CASSEVVARGLGYTF.

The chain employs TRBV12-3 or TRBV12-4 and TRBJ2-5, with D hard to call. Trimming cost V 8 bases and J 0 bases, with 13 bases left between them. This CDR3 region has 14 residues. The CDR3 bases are TGTGCCAGCGCGCACTACACAGACCAAGAGACCCAGTACTTC. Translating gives CASAHYTDQETQYF.

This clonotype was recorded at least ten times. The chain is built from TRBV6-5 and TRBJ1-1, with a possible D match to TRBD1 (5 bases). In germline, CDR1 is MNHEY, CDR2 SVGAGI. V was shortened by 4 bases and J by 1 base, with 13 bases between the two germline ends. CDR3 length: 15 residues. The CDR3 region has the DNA TGTGCCAGCAGTTCCCCTATGGGACCGAACACTGAAGCTTTCTTT. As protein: CASSSPMGPNTEAFF.